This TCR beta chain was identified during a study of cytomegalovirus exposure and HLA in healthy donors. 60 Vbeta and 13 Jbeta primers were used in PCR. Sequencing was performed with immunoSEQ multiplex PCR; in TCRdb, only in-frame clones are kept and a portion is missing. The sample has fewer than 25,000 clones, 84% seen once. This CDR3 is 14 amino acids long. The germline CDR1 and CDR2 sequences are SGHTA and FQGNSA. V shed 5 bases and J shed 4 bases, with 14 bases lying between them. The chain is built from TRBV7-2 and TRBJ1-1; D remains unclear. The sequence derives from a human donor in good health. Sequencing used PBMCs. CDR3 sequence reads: CASSMGLRRTEAFF. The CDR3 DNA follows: TGTGCCAGCAGCATGGGCTTGAGACGCACTGAAGCTTTCTTT. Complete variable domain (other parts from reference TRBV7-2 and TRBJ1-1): GAGVSQSPSNKVTEKGKDVELRCDPISGHTALYWYRQSLGQGLEFLIYFQGNSAPDKSGLPSDRFSAERTGGSVSTLTIQRTQQEDSAVYLCASSMGLRRTEAFFGQGTRLTVV.